These 28 T cell receptor beta chains originate from one sample sequenced in a study of blood T cells in healthy people across ages. A sample-barcoded 5' primer and a J-beta primer mix were used in a second PCR of roughly 6 to 11 cycles. One entry per CDR3 protein results from TCRdb running MiXCR on the 5' RACE reads. The top ten hold around 4% of the sample, which has 1.5 million to 1.9 million distinct CDR3 sequences, 35% to 45% seen once. Input material: blood. All receptors derive from a woman aged 18-30 years in good health.

V and J are TRBV2 and TRBJ2-7, with D hard to call. The CDR3 has 13 amino acids. V was cut by 3 bases and J by 2 bases, with 8 bases left in between. Germline CDR1 is SNHLY and CDR2 is FYNNEI. For the CDR3, the DNA is TGTGCCAGCAGTGACTTCCTTGCCTACGAGCAGTACTTC. Translation gives CASSDFLAYEQYF.

As for this clonotype: No conserved phenylalanine or tryptophan is present at the end of the CDR3, so a read error is the likely explanation. The chain employs TRBV29-1 and TRBJ2-3; 8 bases align to TRBD2. The CDR3 has 14 residues. In germline, CDR1 is SQVTM, CDR2 ANQGSEA. V lost 5 bases and J lost 0; bases outside the gene matches: 4. CDR3 region: CSVWSSGSTDTQYV. The CDR3 nucleotides are TGCAGCGTTTGGTCTAGCGGGAGCACAGATACGCAGTATGTT.

This clonotype turned up a few times. The chain recombines TRBV11-2 with TRBJ2-2, with D maybe TRBD1 (5 bases). V shed 3 bases and J shed 4 bases, with 12 bases lying between them. The CDR3 has 15 amino acids. Germline V gene data show CDR1 as SGHAT and CDR2 as FQNNGV. The CDR3 DNA is TGTGCCAGCAGCTTCCGACAGAAAGGCACCGGGGAGCTGTTTTTT. This encodes CASSFRQKGTGELFF.

The V gene is TRBV15, the J gene TRBJ2-7, with D tentatively TRBD1 (5 bases). V was pared by 0 bases and J by 6 bases, with 15 bases between. Germline CDR1 reads LNHNV; CDR2 reads YYDKDF (reference sequence). This CDR3 contains 15 residues. The CDR3 sequence: CATSRDRGRVSEQYF. Written as DNA, the CDR3 is TGTGCCACCAGCAGAGATCGTGGCAGGGTAAGCGAGCAGTACTTC.

The CDR3 sequence is CASSPVGKGANYGYTF. In DNA form, the CDR3 reads TGCGCCAGCAGCCCCGTCGGGAAGGGAGCTAACTATGGCTACACCTTC. The V call is TRBV4-3, the J call TRBJ1-2; unclear D gene. With 4 bases removed from V and 0 bases from J, the gap between germline ends came to 15 bases. The length of the CDR3 is 16 residues. Germline lookup yields CDR1 LGHNA and CDR2 YSLEER.

The chain couples TRBV29-1 to TRBJ2-5, with D unresolved. Trimming pared 6 bases from V and 11 bases from J, leaving 7 bases between. CDR1 SQVTM and CDR2 ANQGSEA come from the germline V gene. CDR3 size: 8 residues. The CDR3 nucleotides read TGCAGCGTCGGAAAGCAGTACTTC. Protein product: CSVGKQYF.

This sequence joins TRBV12-3 or TRBV12-4 and TRBJ2-3; 7 nucleotides align to TRBD1. Losses at the gene ends were 6 bases for V and 5 bases for J; bases not matched to a gene: 8. CDR3 length: 14 residues. Written as DNA, the CDR3 is TGTGCCAGCAGGCTACAGGGGCCCGGAGATACGCAGTATTTT. This codes for CASRLQGPGDTQYF.

The V gene is TRBV7-9, the J gene TRBJ1-1, with 9 bases fitting TRBD1. Per the germline V gene, CDR1 is SEHNR and CDR2 is FQNEAQ (reference sequence). Unmatched junction bases numbered 4, after V lost 1 base and J lost 4 bases. The CDR3 runs to 15 residues. CDR3 residues: CASSLDGQGFTEAFF. The CDR3 DNA follows: TGTGCCAGCAGCTTAGACGGACAGGGGTTCACTGAAGCTTTCTTT.

The rearrangement joins TRBV29-1 to TRBJ2-1, with 14 nucleotides matching TRBD2. Unmatched junction bases numbered 6, after V lost 5 bases and J lost 6 bases. There are 15 residues in the CDR3. Germline V gene sequence: CDR1 SQVTM, CDR2 ANQGSEA. The CDR3 DNA sequence: TGCAGCGTTCGGGGAGGACTAGCGGGAGGCAATGAGCAGTTCTTC. As protein: CSVRGGLAGGNEQFF.

The chain has TRBV14 and TRBJ2-3, with 11 bases aligning to TRBD2. The germline V gene encodes CDR1 SGHDN and CDR2 FVKESK. The CDR3 is made up of 15 amino acids. J was trimmed by 6 bases and V by 5 bases; bases with no gene match: 7. CDR3 DNA sequence: TGTGCCAGCAGCTCTACGGGACTAGCGGCCGATACGCAGTATTTT. Its translation is CASSSTGLAADTQYF. The full variable domain, completed using reference TRBV14 and TRBJ2-3, is EAGVTQFPSHSVIEKGQTVTLRCDPISGHDNLYWYRRVMGKEIKFLLHFVKESKQDESGMPNNRFLAERTGGTYSTLKVQPAELEDSGVYFCASSSTGLAADTQYFGPGTRLTVL.

This clonotype has just a few counts. The chain uses TRBV6-5 and TRBJ2-7, with a weak D call TRBD1 (6 bases). Trimming took off 0 bases at V and 1 base at J, with 10 bases between the two ends. Germline V CDR1 and CDR2: MNHEY, SVGAGI. The CDR3 runs to 15 residues. The CDR3 region has the DNA TGTGCCAGCAGTTACTCTGGGACAAATTCCTACGAGCAGTACTTC. This codes for CASSYSGTNSYEQYF.

This clonotype was observed once. The rearrangement links TRBV11-2 to TRBJ1-2, with D maybe TRBD1 (5 bases). The CDR3 runs 18 residues. CDR1 and CDR2 from the germline V gene are SGHAT and FQNNGV. V was cut by 5 bases and J by 0 bases, with 22 bases left in between. This chain's CDR3 is CASSLAPSKGPPNYGYTF. CDR3 coding DNA: TGTGCCAGCAGCCTGGCGCCTTCGAAGGGGCCCCCTAACTATGGCTACACCTTC.

A few counts support this clonotype. Here the CDR3 DNA reads TGTGCCAGCAGTCGGCCAGGGGAATCCTACGAGCAGTACTTC. As protein: CASSRPGESYEQYF. The chain combines TRBV25-1 with TRBJ2-7, with D maybe TRBD1 (6 bases). V lost 5 bases, J lost 1 base, and 12 bases lay in between. Germline values: CDR1 MGHDK, CDR2 SYGVNS. The CDR3 totals 14 residues.

This clonotype has a handful of counts. This sequence joins TRBV20-1 and TRBJ2-6; a possible D gene is TRBD1 (6 bases). The V and J ends lost 2 bases and 1 base respectively, with 9 bases between them. CDR1 DFQATT and CDR2 SNEGSKA come from the germline V gene (reference sequence). The CDR3 spans 15 residues. CDR3 sequence (DNA): TGCAGTGCTAGACCAGGGGTTTCTGGGGCCAACGTCCTGACTTTC. Its translation is CSARPGVSGANVLTF.

This chain links TRBV24-1 with TRBJ2-1; the D gene is possibly TRBD2 (6 bases). This CDR3 spans 16 amino acids. The ends were cut back, 4 bases at V and 3 bases at J, with 15 bases in the middle. Looked up from germline, CDR1 is KGHDR and CDR2 is SFDVKD. For the CDR3, the DNA is TGTGCCACCAGTGAGCGGGGCCAGGCCCTCTACAATGAGCAGTTCTTC. Its translation is CATSERGQALYNEQFF.

The V gene is TRBV5-1, the J gene TRBJ2-1; D remains ambiguous. V lost 0 bases to trimming and J lost 6 bases, with 10 bases between them. This CDR3 has 14 residues. From germline, CDR1 is SGHRS and CDR2 YFSETQ. The CDR3 sequence: CASSLDLSGNEQFF. The DNA for the CDR3 is TGCGCCAGCAGCTTGGATCTTTCGGGCAATGAGCAGTTCTTC.

Only a few counts were recorded for this clonotype. V and J are TRBV4-1 and TRBJ2-1, with 8 nucleotides matching TRBD2. Germline V CDR1 and CDR2: MGHRA, YSYEKL. This CDR3 contains 16 residues. V lost 2 bases to trimming and J lost 5 bases; unmatched junction nucleotides: 8. The CDR3 nucleotides read TGCGCCAGCAGCCAACTAACTAGCGGTAAGAACAATGAGCAGTTCTTC. Protein: CASSQLTSGKNNEQFF.

This chain links TRBV6-5 with TRBJ2-5; 8 bases line up with TRBD2. The junction had 16 bases not matched to a gene; V was cut back by 2 bases and J by 11 bases. The CDR3 consists of 16 residues. Germline values: CDR1 MNHEY, CDR2 SVGAGI. CDR3 bases: TGTGCCAGCAGTTACAACACGGGAGGGCCTTACAATGAGCAGTACTTC. Its protein is CASSYNTGGPYNEQYF.

The rearrangement links TRBV11-2 to TRBJ1-2; 9 nucleotides match TRBD1. CDR3 length equals 17 residues. In germline, CDR1 is SGHAT, CDR2 FQNNGV. With V trimmed by 0 bases and J by 5 bases, 10 bases remained unmatched. CDR3 sequence: CASSLDYIGTGQYGYTF. The CDR3 nucleotides read TGTGCCAGCAGCTTAGATTACATAGGGACAGGGCAATATGGCTACACCTTC.

V usage is TRBV9 and J usage is TRBJ2-1; perhaps TRBD1 as D (5 bases). V lost 0 bases to trimming and J lost 3 bases, with 10 bases between them. This CDR3 contains 15 residues. Looked up from germline, CDR1 is SGDLS and CDR2 is YYNGEE. CDR3 sequence reads: CASSVDGANYNEQFF. The CDR3 coding sequence is TGTGCCAGCAGCGTAGATGGGGCTAACTACAATGAGCAGTTCTTC.

The J gene is TRBJ2-1, the V gene TRBV29-1, with D perhaps TRBD2 (5 bases). Deletions cut 4 bases from V and 4 bases from J, with 23 bases between. The CDR3 has 17 amino acids. CDR1 and CDR2 from the germline V gene are SQVTM and ANQGSEA. CDR3 nucleotide sequence: TGCAGCGTTGGCGGGCAGCACTCCCACCTTGAGTACAATGAGCAGTTCTTC. Amino acid sequence: CSVGGQHSHLEYNEQFF.

This chain uses TRBV10-3 with TRBJ2-3; 8 nucleotides align to TRBD1. The germline V gene encodes CDR1 ENHRY and CDR2 SYGVKD. The CDR3 has 15 amino acids. With 5 bases clipped from V and 1 base from J, the junction kept 5 bases outside the gene matches. The CDR3 DNA reads as TGTGCCATCAGTAGACAGGGGCTGGGCACAGATACGCAGTATTTT. Residues: CAISRQGLGTDTQYF.

A few counts support this clonotype. This rearrangement joins TRBV28 to TRBJ2-1; D remains ambiguous. V was trimmed by 1 base and J by 8 bases, leaving 12 bases between them. This CDR3 spans 14 amino acids. CDR1 and CDR2 from the germline V gene are MDHEN and SYDVKM. The CDR3 coding sequence is TGTGCCAGCAGTTTATACCCCGGCAGTTATGAGCAGTTCTTC. This encodes CASSLYPGSYEQFF.

This clonotype was counted only a few times. This sequence joins TRBV20-1 and TRBJ2-3; 9 bases fit TRBD2. The CDR3 sequence is 14 residues long. In germline, CDR1 is DFQATT, CDR2 SNEGSKA (reference sequence). V lost 5 bases and J lost 5; bases outside the gene matches: 8. CDR3 DNA sequence: TGCAGTGCTTATGGCGGGAGGGCTGGAGATACGCAGTATTTT. Its protein product is CSAYGGRAGDTQYF.

This clonotype has just a few counts. The chain joins TRBV5-1 to TRBJ2-1, with no clear D. The germline V gene has CDR1 SGHRS and CDR2 YFSETQ. This CDR3 has 15 residues. Trimming left V 1 base short and J 1 base short, with 9 bases between. CDR3 nucleotide sequence: TGCGCCAGCAGCTTGAGTCTGCAGTCCTACAATGAGCAGTTCTTC. Translation: CASSLSLQSYNEQFF.

V and J are TRBV28 and TRBJ2-5; D not certain. CDR1 is MDHEN, CDR2 SYDVKM, per germline. Trimming left V 3 bases short and J 11 bases short, with 13 bases between. The CDR3 is 12 residues long. The CDR3 protein is CASSFVTNEQYF. The CDR3 bases are TGTGCCAGCAGTTTTGTTACCAATGAGCAGTACTTC. The variable domain in full, completed from reference TRBV28 and TRBJ2-5, reads DVKVTQSSRYLVKRTGEKVFLECVQDMDHENMFWYRQDPGLGLRLIYFSYDVKMKEKGDIPEGYSVSREKKERFSLILESASTNQTSMYLCASSFVTNEQYFGPGTRLLVL.

V usage is TRBV18 and J usage is TRBJ1-1, with D hard to call. Trimming left V 3 bases short and J 4 bases short, with 12 bases between. Germline loops: CDR1 KGHSH, CDR2 LQKENI. The CDR3 extends over 14 amino acids. This chain's CDR3 is CASSPKGPSTEAFF. The DNA for the CDR3 is TGTGCCAGCTCACCCAAAGGGCCGAGCACTGAAGCTTTCTTT. Complete variable domain (other parts from reference TRBV18 and TRBJ1-1): NAGVMQNPRHLVRRRGQEARLRCSPMKGHSHVYWYRQLPEEGLKFMVYLQKENIIDESGMPKERFSAEFPKEGPSILRIQQVVRGDSAAYFCASSPKGPSTEAFFGQGTRLTVV.

Regarding this clonotype: Relative to the germline gene, one junction end is altered; a read error may explain this. The chain carries TRBV7-2 and TRBJ1-5; no reliable D call. CDR3 length: 17 residues. The germline gives CDR1 SGHTA, CDR2 FQGNSA. The CDR3 spells CARSLAVFMEGNQPQHF. The CDR3 DNA sequence: TGTGCCAGAAGCTTAGCGGTGTTTATGGAGGGCAATCAGCCCCAGCATTTT. Drawing the rest from reference TRBV7-2 and TRBJ1-5, the complete variable domain is GAGVSQSPSNKVTEKGKDVELRCDPISGHTALYWYRQSLGQGLEFLIYFQGNSAPDKSGLPSDRFSAERTGGSVSTLTIQRTQQEDSAVYLCARSLAVFMEGNQPQHFGDGTRLSIL.